This TCR beta chain is drawn from a study of OX40 agonist ivuxolimab in advanced cancers. On the study more broadly: Ivuxolimab, an agonist antibody against OX40 (CD134), was given to patients. Study results and limitations: Some of the lowest clonal expansion was seen in partial responders at 0.1-3.0 mg/kg.

The length of the CDR3 is 13 residues. V lost 1 base, J lost 8 bases, and 11 bases lay in between. Germline values: CDR1 SEHNR, CDR2 FQNEAQ (reference sequence). Details on this clone: The antigen remains undetermined.

Measured with immunoSEQ multiplex PCR; TCRdb has only the in-frame clones, and not every one. The sample contains 65,000 to 90,000 clones, 85% to 90% of which appear only once. The TCR was taken from an adult with an advanced solid tumor such as melanoma, head and neck, liver or kidney cancer. The chain is built from TRBV7-9 and TRBJ1-2; D gene uncertain. The starting material was CD4+ or CD8+ T cells sorted from blood, obtained in a trial of the OX40 agonist ivuxolimab. The CDR3 loop reads CASSLGEMRGYTF. CDR3 coding DNA: TGTGCCAGCAGCTTAGGGGAAATGCGGGGCTACACCTTC.